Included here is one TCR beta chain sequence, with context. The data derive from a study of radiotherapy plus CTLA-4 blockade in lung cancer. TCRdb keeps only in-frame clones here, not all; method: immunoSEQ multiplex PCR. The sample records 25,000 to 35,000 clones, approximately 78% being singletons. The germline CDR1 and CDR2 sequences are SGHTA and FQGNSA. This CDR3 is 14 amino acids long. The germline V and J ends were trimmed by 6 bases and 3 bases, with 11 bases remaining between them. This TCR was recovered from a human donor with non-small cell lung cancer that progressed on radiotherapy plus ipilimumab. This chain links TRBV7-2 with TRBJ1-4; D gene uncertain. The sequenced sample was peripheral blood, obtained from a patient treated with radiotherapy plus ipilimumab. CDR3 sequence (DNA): TGTGCCAGCAGTTTCCAAGCTTCTAATGAAAAACTGTTTTTT. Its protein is CASSFQASNEKLFF.